The clone carrying this TCR beta chain was found a few times. This record comes from a study of tumour-infiltrating T cells in Burkitt lymphoma. Overall study: This cohort included all epidemiological subtypes of Burkitt lymphoma. Survival, overall and progression-free, tracked with productive clonality.

Clones were read by immunoSEQ multiplex PCR, and TCRdb kept only the in-frame ones, dropping some. Of 2,000 to 2,500 clones detected, roughly 14% appear once; the ten largest clones hold roughly a tenth. This CDR3 has 15 residues. The germline V gene has CDR1 GTSNPN and CDR2 SVGIG (reference sequence). Germline trimming cut 4 bases from V and 5 bases from J; bases unmatched to any gene: 10. The clonotype was recovered from a human donor with Burkitt lymphoma. The sequencing input was tumor tissue. The chain joins TRBV30 to TRBJ2-5, with TRBD2 matching over 10 bases. Written as DNA, the CDR3 is TGTGCCTGGAAACCCCGAGCGGGAGGGGCGGAGACCCAGTACTTC. It is translated as CAWKPRAGGAETQYF.